What follows are 27 T cell receptor beta chains derived from one specimen sequenced in a study of OX40 agonist ivuxolimab in advanced cancers. Using immunoSEQ multiplex PCR, the repertoire was profiled, and TCRdb retains in-frame clones only, with some absent. This table has 50,000 to 70,000 clones, roughly 84% appearing once. Sequenced material: CD4+ or CD8+ T cells sorted from blood, taken in a trial of the OX40 agonist ivuxolimab. Every receptor here comes from an adult with an advanced solid tumor such as melanoma, head and neck, liver or kidney cancer.

This chain uses TRBV7-2 with TRBJ2-3; D may be TRBD1 (5 bases). The CDR3 is 15 residues long. V gave up 1 base and J gave up 0 bases, with 8 bases separating them. Germline lookup yields CDR1 SGHTA and CDR2 FQGNSA. The CDR3, as DNA: TGTGCCAGCAGCTTAGATAGGACAAGCACAGATACGCAGTATTTT. Translated, it gives CASSLDRTSTDTQYF.

This sequence joins TRBV6-1 and TRBJ2-2; 7 bases are a match to TRBD1. The CDR3 spans 15 residues. V lost 6 bases and J lost 1; bases outside the gene matches: 5. In germline, CDR1 is MNHNS, CDR2 SASEGT. Written as DNA, the CDR3 is TGTGCCAGCAGACGGGACAGAGTGAACACCGGGGAGCTGTTTTTT. Translating it yields CASRRDRVNTGELFF.

V and J are TRBV2 and TRBJ1-5, with D hard to call. With 3 bases removed from V and 0 bases from J, the gap between germline ends came to 6 bases. This CDR3 is built from 14 residues. From germline, CDR1 is SNHLY and CDR2 FYNNEI. The CDR3 region has the DNA TGTGCCAGCAGTGAGGATTATAGCAATCAGCCCCAGCATTTT. Protein sequence: CASSEDYSNQPQHF.

The chain uses TRBV7-9 and TRBJ2-5, with D perhaps TRBD2 (5 bases). This CDR3 contains 13 residues. CDR1 SEHNR and CDR2 FQNEAQ come from the germline V gene (reference sequence). The V end lost 6 bases, the J end lost 1 base, and 9 bases lay between the germline ends. The CDR3 protein is CASRVAGQETQYF. The CDR3 DNA is TGTGCCAGCAGGGTGGCGGGCCAAGAGACCCAGTACTTC.

This sequence joins TRBV9 and TRBJ2-5; no firm D call. The CDR3 loop spans 13 amino acids. Germline V CDR1 and CDR2: SGDLS, YYNGEE. Trimming took off 0 bases at V and 5 bases at J, with 8 bases between the two ends. CDR3 amino acids: CASSVALEETQYF. CDR3 nucleotide sequence: TGTGCCAGCAGCGTAGCCCTAGAGGAGACCCAGTACTTC.

This chain links TRBV30 with TRBJ1-1; D is unclear. The CDR3 has 14 residues. Germline lookup yields CDR1 GTSNPN and CDR2 SVGIG (reference sequence). Trimming removed 1 base from V and 0 bases from J, with 9 bases in between. CDR3 DNA sequence: TGTGCCTGGAGTGCCCAGACATTGAACACTGAAGCTTTCTTT. Protein product: CAWSAQTLNTEAFF.

This clone was picked up one time. The J gene is TRBJ1-2, the V gene TRBV30, with D perhaps TRBD1 (6 bases). There are 13 residues in the CDR3. CDR1 GTSNPN and CDR2 SVGIG come from the germline V gene (reference sequence). Trimming shortened V by 5 bases and J by 11 bases, and 21 bases separated the two germline ends. The CDR3 protein is CAWEMSGALLYTF. The CDR3 coding sequence is TGTGCCTGGGAGATGTCGGGGGCTCTGTTATACACCTTC. The variable domain in full, with the rest retrieved from reference TRBV30 and TRBJ1-2, is SQTIHQWPATLVQPVGSPLSLECTVEGTSNPNLYWYRQAAGRGLQLLFYSVGIGQISSEVPQNLSASRPQDRQFILSSKKLLLSDSGFYLCAWEMSGALLYTFGSGTRLTVV.

The V and J genes are TRBV7-9 and TRBJ1-1, with a weak D call TRBD1 (6 bases). Germline V gene lookup returns CDR1 SEHNR and CDR2 FQNEAQ (reference sequence). The CDR3 sequence is 14 residues long. Trimming cost V 1 base and J 6 bases, with 12 bases left between them. CDR3 sequence: CASSLVQGYSEAFF. CDR3 bases: TGTGCCAGCAGCTTAGTTCAGGGGTACTCTGAAGCTTTCTTT.

The rearrangement joins TRBV6-1 to TRBJ1-1; D remains unclear. V was shortened by 6 bases and J by 2 bases, with 1 base between the two germline ends. The CDR3 is 10 residues long. The germline V gene encodes CDR1 MNHNS and CDR2 SASEGT. The CDR3 region has the DNA TGTGCCAGCAGCAACACTGAAGCTTTCTTT. Amino acids: CASSNTEAFF.

This clone was seen a single time. The V and J genes are TRBV10-3 and TRBJ2-7; D may be TRBD1 (5 bases). Per the germline V gene, CDR1 is ENHRY and CDR2 is SYGVKD. This CDR3 is built from 14 residues. Trimming cost V 5 bases and J 2 bases, with 13 bases left between them. DNA of the CDR3: TGTGCCATCAGTAGCGTCCAGGGTCCCTACGAGCAGTACTTC. Encoded protein: CAISSVQGPYEQYF.

V and J are TRBV30 and TRBJ2-3, with D hard to call. Germline V gives CDR1 GTSNPN, CDR2 SVGIG (reference sequence). The CDR3 is made up of 16 amino acids. Deletions cut 2 bases from V and 2 bases from J, with 17 bases between. The CDR3, as DNA: TGTGCCTGGAGTTACGTCGGCAGTGCGCTCACAGATACGCAGTATTTT. Translation gives CAWSYVGSALTDTQYF.

This clone was observed a single time. The rearrangement uses TRBV7-2 and TRBJ2-6; 11 bases agree with TRBD1. Germline V gene lookup returns CDR1 SGHTA and CDR2 FQGNSA. J gave up 4 bases and V 7 bases, and 6 bases lay outside the gene matches. This CDR3 region has 16 residues. The CDR3: CASTPRDRGGANVLTF. The DNA of the CDR3 is TGTGCCAGCACCCCTCGGGACAGGGGGGGGGCCAACGTCCTGACTTTC. The entire variable domain, with the rest obtained from reference TRBV7-2 and TRBJ2-6, is as follows: GAGVSQSPSNKVTEKGKDVELRCDPISGHTALYWYRQSLGQGLEFLIYFQGNSAPDKSGLPSDRFSAERTGGSVSTLTIQRTQQEDSAVYLCASTPRDRGGANVLTFGAGSRLTVL.

The CDR3 bases are TGTGCCAGCAGAGGACAGGGCAGCAATCAGCCCCAGCATTTT. Translating gives CASRGQGSNQPQHF. The V gene is TRBV6-5, the J gene TRBJ1-5, with TRBD1 matching over 8 bases. The CDR3 is 14 residues long. Unmatched junction bases numbered 2, after V lost 6 bases and J lost 1 base. Germline assignment: CDR1 MNHEY and CDR2 SVGAGI.

The chain couples TRBV30 to TRBJ1-1; D is undetermined. V lost 0 bases and J 7 bases, leaving 6 bases between the germline ends. The length of the CDR3 is 11 residues. Germline values: CDR1 GTSNPN, CDR2 SVGIG (reference sequence). The CDR3: CAWSVGGEAFF. The CDR3 DNA reads TGTGCCTGGAGTGTAGGCGGTGAAGCTTTCTTT.

This clone was seen only a few times. V is TRBV5-1 and J is TRBJ2-3, with D perhaps TRBD2 (6 bases). The CDR3 runs to 12 residues. V lost 0 bases and J 11 bases, leaving 10 bases between the germline ends. Looked up from germline, CDR1 is SGHRS and CDR2 is YFSETQ. The CDR3 nucleotides are TGCGCCAGCAGCTTGGGGGACTCGGGGCAGTATTTT. Protein sequence: CASSLGDSGQYF.

The V call is TRBV28, the J call TRBJ2-7; D may be TRBD2 (5 bases). From germline, CDR1 is MDHEN and CDR2 SYDVKM. Trimming took 4 bases from V and 12 from J, leaving 13 bases between them. The length of the CDR3 is 11 residues. The CDR3 loop is CASSSPGKRYF. Written as DNA, the CDR3 is TGTGCCAGCAGTTCCCCGGGAAAGCGGTACTTC.

As to this clone: This same CDR3 is encoded by further DNA sequences in the sample. J is TRBJ1-2 and V is TRBV30; the match to TRBD1 covers 8 bases. The CDR3 contains 13 residues. Germline V gene lookup returns CDR1 GTSNPN and CDR2 SVGIG (reference sequence). V gave up 2 bases and J gave up 4 bases; unmatched junction bases: 3. CDR3 bases: TGTGCCTGGAGTAGGGACAGGCCCTATGGCTACACCTTC. This codes for CAWSRDRPYGYTF.

V and J are TRBV23-1 and TRBJ2-7; D tentatively reads TRBD1 or TRBD2 (5 bases each). TRBV23-1 is designated an ORF whose function remains uncertain. The CDR3 is 13 amino acids. V was pared by 1 base and J by 6 bases, with 10 bases between. The CDR3 loop reads CASSQWGGGEQYF. CDR3 DNA: TGCGCCAGCAGTCAATGGGGTGGGGGCGAGCAGTACTTC.

The sample holds one count of this clone. The chain uses TRBV7-9 and TRBJ1-1, with D possibly TRBD1 on 5 matching bases. The V and J ends lost 3 bases and 6 bases respectively, with 11 bases between them. The CDR3 contains 13 residues. Germline lookup yields CDR1 SEHNR and CDR2 FQNEAQ (reference sequence). The CDR3 DNA reads as TGTGCCAGCAGCTTCGGGGGAAAATCTGAAGCTTTCTTT. This sequence encodes CASSFGGKSEAFF. The full variable domain, rest sourced from reference TRBV7-9 and TRBJ1-1, is DTGVSQNPRHKITKRGQNVTFRCDPISEHNRLYWYRQTLGQGPEFLTYFQNEAQLEKSRLLSDRFSAERPKGSFSTLEIQRTEQGDSAMYLCASSFGGKSEAFFGQGTRLTVV.

The V gene is TRBV18, the J gene TRBJ1-1; the D is unclear. From germline, CDR1 is KGHSH and CDR2 LQKENI. Trimming cost V 7 bases and J 3 bases, with 12 bases left between them. The CDR3 runs 13 residues. CDR3 residues: CASFAHGDTEAFF. The CDR3 nucleotides read TGTGCCAGCTTCGCCCATGGGGACACTGAAGCTTTCTTT.

The gene calls are TRBV28 and TRBJ2-7; D is undetermined. Trimming removed 7 bases from V and 8 bases from J, with 12 bases in between. Germline values: CDR1 MDHEN, CDR2 SYDVKM. The CDR3 length is 11 residues. CDR3 sequence (DNA): TGTGCCAGCACGAGTGTAGGAAAGCAGTACTTC. Protein product: CASTSVGKQYF.

This chain joins TRBV2 and TRBJ2-1; the D call may be TRBD1 or TRBD2 (5 bases each). CDR3 length: 15 amino acids. Germline assignment: CDR1 SNHLY and CDR2 FYNNEI. V lost 4 bases to trimming and J lost 3 bases, with 13 bases between them. The CDR3 sequence is CASSVFQGVYNEQFF. CDR3 in DNA: TGTGCCAGCAGTGTTTTCCAGGGAGTCTACAATGAGCAGTTCTTC. Looking up the rest from reference TRBV2 and TRBJ2-1 gives the full variable domain: EPEVTQTPSHQVTQMGQEVILRCVPISNHLYFYWYRQILGQKVEFLVSFYNNEISEKSEIFDDQFSVERPDGSNFTLKIRSTKLEDSAMYFCASSVFQGVYNEQFFGPGTRLTVL.

The J gene is TRBJ2-6, the V gene TRBV11-1; TRBD2 is a possible D gene (7 bases). The CDR3 length is 15 residues. The germline V gene has CDR1 SGHAT and CDR2 FQDESV (reference sequence). CDR3 DNA: TGTGGGACTAGTACAGGGACGGGCGGGGCCAACGTCCTGACTTTC. Translated, it gives CGTSTGTGGANVLTF.

The gene calls are TRBV19 and TRBJ2-5; 9 nucleotides match TRBD2. Germline CDR1 and CDR2: LNHDA and SQIVND (reference sequence). This CDR3 has 16 residues. Germline trimming cut 0 bases from V and 5 bases from J; bases unmatched to any gene: 7. DNA for the CDR3: TGTGCCAGTAGTATAGATCACGGTAGCGGGAGTGAGACCCAGTACTTC. Translating it yields CASSIDHGSGSETQYF. Full variable domain (missing parts from reference TRBV19 and TRBJ2-5): DGGITQSPKYLFRKEGQNVTLSCEQNLNHDAMYWYRQDPGQGLRLIYYSQIVNDFQKGDIAEGYSVSREKKESFPLTVTSAQKNPTAFYLCASSIDHGSGSETQYFGPGTRLLVL.

This clone was seen a handful of times. The chain couples TRBV14 to TRBJ2-7, with D possibly TRBD2 on 5 matching bases. The CDR3 sequence is 14 residues long. Germline CDR1 is SGHDN and CDR2 is FVKESK. V was shortened by 4 bases and J by 3 bases, with 13 bases between the two germline ends. The DNA of the CDR3 is TGTGCCAGCAGCCGTGGCGGGCTAATCTACGAGCAGTACTTC. Amino acids: CASSRGGLIYEQYF.

The chain combines TRBV30 with TRBJ1-1; no clear D gene. CDR3 length: 13 amino acids. V shed 1 base and J shed 2 bases, with 8 bases lying between them. Looked up from germline, CDR1 is GTSNPN and CDR2 is SVGIG (reference sequence). The CDR3 nucleotides are TGTGCCTGGAGTGCCTCGAGTAACACTGAAGCTTTCTTT. It translates to CAWSASSNTEAFF.

The chain links TRBV4-1 to TRBJ2-1, with D hard to call. V shed 5 bases and J shed 4 bases, with 15 bases lying between them. Germline V CDR1 and CDR2: MGHRA, YSYEKL. This CDR3 spans 15 amino acids. The CDR3 protein is CASSSPGSLYNEQFF. CDR3 sequence (DNA): TGCGCCAGCAGCTCCCCCGGATCCCTTTACAATGAGCAGTTCTTC.